The next 23 T cell receptor beta chains were all read from a single sample in a study of blood T cell repertoires in COVID-19. Repertoires were generated with immunoSEQ multiplex PCR, while TCRdb's copy carries only in-frame clones and drops some. The sample has over 150,000 clones; around 83% are singletons. The source material was peripheral blood. These receptors were obtained from a man in his forties with acute or convalescent COVID-19.

The chain couples TRBV5-5 to TRBJ2-7; D uncertain. The CDR3 totals 13 residues. CDR1 and CDR2 from the germline V gene are SGHKS and YYEKEE (reference sequence). V was trimmed by 0 bases and J by 7 bases, leaving 11 bases between them. The CDR3 reads CASSLDPPGEQYF. CDR3 coding DNA: TGTGCCAGCAGCTTGGACCCACCCGGGGAGCAGTACTTC.

The gene calls are TRBV6-4 and TRBJ2-3, with 7 bases lining up with TRBD2. Unmatched junction bases numbered 4, after V lost 0 bases and J lost 4 bases. Germline loops: CDR1 MRHNA, CDR2 SNTAGT. There are 15 residues in the CDR3. CDR3 loop: CASSDSAGEADTQYF. CDR3 nucleotide sequence: TGTGCCAGCAGTGACTCGGCGGGGGAGGCAGATACGCAGTATTTT.

This sequence joins TRBV5-4 and TRBJ1-1; D may be TRBD1 (6 bases). The CDR3 is 13 amino acids. Germline V CDR1 and CDR2: SGHNT, YYREEE (reference sequence). The ends were cut back, 2 bases at V and 5 bases at J, with 10 bases in the middle. The CDR3 DNA reads TGTGCCAGCAGCTTAACAGGGTGGACTGAAGCTTTCTTT. Protein product: CASSLTGWTEAFF.

This rearrangement joins TRBV7-2 to TRBJ1-2; 10 bases align to TRBD1. Per the germline V gene, CDR1 is SGHTA and CDR2 is FQGNSA. The V segment lost 4 bases and the J segment 6 bases; nucleotides outside the gene matches: 8. The CDR3 is 15 amino acids. The CDR3, as DNA: TGTGCCAGCAGCTCAGACCGGGACAGGGGACATGGCTACACCTTC. Translation gives CASSSDRDRGHGYTF.

This clone was seen only once. This sequence joins TRBV27 and TRBJ1-2, with D perhaps TRBD1 (6 bases). This CDR3 spans 14 amino acids. Trimming took off 6 bases at V and 2 bases at J, with 13 bases between the two ends. The germline gives CDR1 MNHEY, CDR2 SMNVEV (reference sequence). This chain's CDR3 is CASRPGQLNYGYTF. The CDR3 nucleotides read TGTGCCAGCAGGCCAGGACAGCTGAACTATGGCTACACCTTC.

The chain carries TRBV7-9 and TRBJ1-2, with TRBD1 as a possible D gene (6 bases). The V and J ends lost 1 base and 6 bases respectively, with 9 bases between them. This CDR3 spans 13 amino acids. Germline CDR1 reads SEHNR; CDR2 reads FQNEAQ (reference sequence). CDR3 DNA sequence: TGTGCCAGCAGCTTAGGGACAGTGGATGGCTACACCTTC. It is translated as CASSLGTVDGYTF.

This clone was observed many times. This chain joins TRBV3-1 (or the pseudogene TRBV3-2) and TRBJ1-2, with TRBD1 as a possible D gene (5 bases). CDR3 length equals 15 residues. Germline values: CDR1 LGHDT, CDR2 YNNKEL (reference sequence). V was pared by 4 bases and J by 6 bases, with 18 bases between. The CDR3 is CASSPQGLGRDGYTF. The CDR3 DNA sequence: TGTGCCAGCAGCCCCCAGGGTTTAGGAAGGGATGGCTACACCTTC.

The rearrangement links TRBV7-7 to TRBJ2-1; 15 bases fit TRBD2. The CDR3 consists of 16 residues. After removal of 6 bases from V and 8 bases from J, the junction contained 8 bases not matched to a gene. Germline lookup yields CDR1 SSHAT and CDR2 FNYEAQ (reference sequence). The CDR3 loop reads CASSPGLAGGYDEQFF. CDR3 nucleotides: TGTGCCAGCAGTCCCGGACTAGCGGGGGGGTACGATGAGCAGTTCTTC.

As for this clone: The same CDR3 arises from other DNA sequences in this sample as well. The CDR3 region has the DNA TGTGCCAGCACCCCATCTGGAAACACCATATATTTT. It encodes CASTPSGNTIYF. The rearrangement joins TRBV12-3 or TRBV12-4 to TRBJ1-3; no definite D call. The V and J ends lost 7 bases and 1 base respectively, with 5 bases between them. The CDR3 loop spans 12 amino acids.

The chain uses TRBV12-5 and TRBJ2-5, with 7 bases lining up with TRBD1. The CDR3 has 16 amino acids. V gave up 3 bases and J gave up 2 bases; unmatched junction bases: 9. Germline assignment: CDR1 LGHNT and CDR2 FRNRAP. As DNA, the CDR3 is TGTGCTAGTGGTTTCACCATGGGACAGTTACAAGAGACCCAGTACTTC. Residues: CASGFTMGQLQETQYF.

CDR3 loop: CASRTRVSGNTIYF. In DNA, the CDR3 is TGTGCCAGCAGAACCCGGGTATCTGGAAACACCATATATTTT. J is TRBJ1-3 and V is TRBV6-6; D is unclear. The CDR3 runs to 14 residues. Germline CDR1 and CDR2: MNHNY and SVGAGI (reference sequence). With 6 bases removed from V and 1 base from J, the gap between germline ends came to 10 bases.

This clone was seen a few times. This sequence joins TRBV15 and TRBJ1-2; D perhaps matches TRBD1 (6 bases). Per the germline V gene, CDR1 is LNHNV and CDR2 is YYDKDF (reference sequence). The V end lost 6 bases, the J end lost 8 bases, and 22 bases lay between the germline ends. The CDR3 sequence is 15 residues long. The CDR3 DNA reads as TGTGCCACCAGGATGTCAGGGGCCTCTTTCCCAGGCTACACCTTC. It translates to CATRMSGASFPGYTF.

The V gene is TRBV30, the J gene TRBJ1-4; no firm D call. CDR3 size: 13 residues. The V end lost 6 bases, the J end lost 3 bases, and 11 bases lay between the germline ends. Germline V lookup: CDR1 GTSNPN, CDR2 SVGIG (reference sequence). The CDR3 here is CACPGSANEKLFF. Here the CDR3 DNA reads TGTGCCTGCCCCGGGTCGGCTAATGAAAAACTGTTTTTT.

In nucleotides, the CDR3 is TGTGCCATCAGTCCAGGGGCTTTACAGGGGGCGAGAGGCTACACCTTC. Its protein is CAISPGALQGARGYTF. The chain recombines TRBV10-3 with TRBJ1-2, with TRBD1 matching 9 bases. CDR3 length equals 16 residues. V shed 5 bases, J shed 8 bases, and the junction held 15 bases outside the gene matches. Germline CDR1 and CDR2: ENHRY and SYGVKD.

This chain joins TRBV2 and TRBJ1-4, with 8 bases identical to TRBD1. CDR1 is SNHLY, CDR2 FYNNEI, per germline. Germline trimming cut 8 bases from V and 4 bases from J; bases unmatched to any gene: 15. The CDR3 totals 17 residues. The CDR3 DNA reads TGTGCCAGCCGGGAGACAGGGGTGGGAGGGGGTAATGAAAAACTGTTTTTT. The encoded protein is CASRETGVGGGNEKLFF.

This chain links TRBV5-4 with TRBJ2-1, with 12 bases that match TRBD2. The CDR3 sequence is 16 residues long. CDR1 and CDR2 from the germline V gene are SGHNT and YYREEE (reference sequence). Losses at the gene ends were 4 bases for V and 7 bases for J; bases not matched to a gene: 9. CDR3 sequence: CASSPAWTSGANEQFF. CDR3 sequence (DNA): TGTGCCAGCAGCCCCGCCTGGACTAGCGGGGCGAATGAGCAGTTCTTC.

V usage is TRBV3-1 (or the pseudogene TRBV3-2) and J usage is TRBJ1-6; TRBD1 might be the D (5 bases). CDR3 size: 17 residues. Between the trimmed V and J ends, which lost 3 bases and 7 bases, there was a span of 19 bases. Germline values: CDR1 LGHDT, CDR2 YNNKEL (reference sequence). CDR3 sequence reads: CASSQYGGRGKNSPLHF. CDR3 nucleotides: TGTGCCAGCAGCCAGTACGGGGGACGGGGGAAAAATTCACCCCTCCACTTT.

The V gene is TRBV4-3, the J gene TRBJ1-3; no definite D call. CDR1 LGHNA and CDR2 YSLEER come from the germline V gene. CDR3 length equals 13 residues. The V end was cut by 1 base, the J end by 4 bases, with 5 bases between. In nucleotides, the CDR3 is TGCGCCAGCAGCCAAGCCCGGGGAAACACCATATATTTT. Protein: CASSQARGNTIYF.

The CDR3 sequence is CASTLGGQPNEKLFF. The DNA of the CDR3 is TGTGCCAGCACCTTAGGGGGACAGCCTAATGAAAAACTGTTTTTT. V is TRBV28 and J is TRBJ1-4; 7 bases are shared with TRBD1. The CDR3 length is 15 residues. Germline loops: CDR1 MDHEN, CDR2 SYDVKM. J gave up 3 bases and V 7 bases, and 8 bases lay outside the gene matches.

The chain carries TRBV12-3 or TRBV12-4 and TRBJ1-2, with 10 nucleotides matching TRBD1. V trimming: 4 bases; J trimming: 7 bases; junction bases outside the gene matches: 0. The CDR3 is made up of 12 amino acids. The CDR3 DNA reads as TGTGCCAGCAGTTGGACAGGGGGTGGCTACACCTTC. This codes for CASSWTGGGYTF.

This chain joins TRBV5-1 and TRBJ1-1; 11 nucleotides line up with TRBD1. The J segment lost 2 bases and the V segment lost 8 bases, leaving 5 bases of the junction unmatched. In germline, CDR1 is SGHRS, CDR2 YFSETQ. The CDR3 has 14 amino acids. CDR3: CASRTGGDNTEAFF. The CDR3, as DNA: TGCGCCAGTCGGACAGGGGGCGACAACACTGAAGCTTTCTTT. Full variable domain (remainder filled in from reference TRBV5-1 and TRBJ1-1): KAGVTQTPRYLIKTRGQQVTLSCSPISGHRSVSWYQQTPGQGLQFLFEYFSETQRNKGNFPGRFSGRQFSNSRSEMNVSTLELGDSALYLCASRTGGDNTEAFFGQGTRLTVV.

The chain uses TRBV5-1 and TRBJ1-2; D gene uncertain. Trimming pared 1 base from V and 7 bases from J, leaving 8 bases between. Germline V gene sequence: CDR1 SGHRS, CDR2 YFSETQ. This CDR3 comprises 12 residues. The CDR3 DNA is TGCGCCAGCAGCTTGTCCTATGGTGGCTACACCTTC. This gives the protein CASSLSYGGYTF.

The rearrangement joins TRBV5-1 to TRBJ2-7; a weak D match, TRBD1 (6 bases). V shed 6 bases and J shed 5 bases, with 12 bases lying between them. This CDR3 is built from 12 residues. The germline gives CDR1 SGHRS, CDR2 YFSETQ. The CDR3 is CASTREGDEQYF. CDR3 DNA: TGCGCCAGCACCCGAGAGGGGGACGAGCAGTACTTC.